These 21 T cell receptor beta chains were sequenced from one sample in a study of human T cells and chemical hapten exposure. TCRdb re-called the RACE reads with MiXCR, one entry per CDR3 protein. The table has tens of thousands of distinct CDR3 sequences, about 11% seen once. Described time point: patch test 2, 6 weeks after DPC sensitization. Treatment in this sample: therapeutic diphenylcyclopropenone sensitization with weekly scalp DPC. The sample consisted of whole blood, taken in connection with sensitization to the hapten diphenylcyclopropenone (DPC). These receptor sequences come from a man aged 35-49 years with alopecia areata. Some clones in this sample may be carry-over from other donors' samples.

The chain is built from TRBV6-2 or TRBV6-3 and TRBJ2-5; 9 bases line up with TRBD2. The germline gives CDR1 MNHEY, CDR2 SVGEGT. V lost 6 bases and J lost 1; bases outside the gene matches: 9. The CDR3 extends over 16 amino acids. The CDR3 coding sequence is TGTGCCAGCAGACCAGAAGGACTAGCGATCCAAGAGACCCAGTACTTC. This sequence encodes CASRPEGLAIQETQYF.

This clonotype was counted at least ten times. J is TRBJ1-4 and V is TRBV29-1; D not certain. Germline loops: CDR1 SQVTM, CDR2 ANQGSEA. This CDR3 contains 15 residues. The ends were cut back, 3 bases at V and 6 bases at J, with 17 bases in the middle. CDR3 in amino acids: CSVDWGGDIDEKLFF. CDR3 coding DNA: TGCAGCGTTGACTGGGGAGGTGACATTGATGAAAAACTGTTTTTT.

This clonotype was found many times. The chain joins TRBV6-5 to TRBJ2-2; D is perhaps TRBD2 (6 bases). CDR1 MNHEY and CDR2 SVGAGI come from the germline V gene. V was cut by 5 bases and J by 5 bases, with 15 bases left in between. The CDR3 runs 15 residues. CDR3 bases: TGTGCCAGCAGTCAGAGGGGAGGTGGGACCGGGGAGCTGTTTTTT. Translation gives CASSQRGGGTGELFF.

This chain uses TRBV28 with TRBJ2-1, with 7 bases matching TRBD2. CDR3 length: 16 residues. With 1 base clipped from V and 4 bases from J, the junction kept 7 bases outside the gene matches. Germline loops: CDR1 MDHEN, CDR2 SYDVKM. CDR3 protein: CASSLYPGTTYNEQFF. CDR3 coding DNA: TGTGCCAGCAGTTTATACCCCGGGACTACTTACAATGAGCAGTTCTTC.

This clonotype was counted a few times. The chain combines TRBV19 with TRBJ1-5; 9 nucleotides align to TRBD1. J lost 1 base, V lost 4 bases, and 11 bases had no gene match. The CDR3 runs 18 residues. Per the germline V gene, CDR1 is LNHDA and CDR2 is SQIVND (reference sequence). The CDR3: CASSTAGTGKASNQPQHF. The CDR3 bases are TGTGCCAGTAGTACAGCCGGGACAGGGAAGGCGAGCAATCAGCCCCAGCATTTT. Drawing the rest from reference TRBV19 and TRBJ1-5, the complete variable domain is DGGITQSPKYLFRKEGQNVTLSCEQNLNHDAMYWYRQDPGQGLRLIYYSQIVNDFQKGDIAEGYSVSREKKESFPLTVTSAQKNPTAFYLCASSTAGTGKASNQPQHFGDGTRLSIL.

The chain combines TRBV9 with TRBJ2-3; no definite D call. The CDR3 runs to 14 residues. V was trimmed by 0 bases and J by 1 base, leaving 6 bases between them. Germline V gives CDR1 SGDLS, CDR2 YYNGEE. The CDR3 DNA follows: TGTGCCAGCAGCGTAGGAGTTGGCACAGATACGCAGTATTTT. This gives the protein CASSVGVGTDTQYF.

The table lists this clonotype with many counts. The rearrangement links TRBV29-1 to TRBJ2-7; 9 bases agree with TRBD1. Germline CDR1 reads SQVTM; CDR2 reads ANQGSEA. The ends lost 4 bases at V and 3 bases at J; junction bases unmatched: 7. The CDR3 runs to 14 residues. The CDR3 DNA reads as TGCAGCGTTGTCCCCGGGACAGGGCACTACGAGCAGTACTTC. Its protein product is CSVVPGTGHYEQYF.

This clonotype was counted between two and nine times. The V gene is TRBV5-4, the J gene TRBJ2-1, with 9 nucleotides matching TRBD2. Germline values: CDR1 SGHNT, CDR2 YYREEE (reference sequence). CDR3 size: 20 residues. The V gene end was trimmed by 1 base and the J gene end by 0 bases; junction bases not matched to a gene: 14. The CDR3 DNA sequence: TGTGCCAGCAGCTTGAAGACCGGGACTAGCTCCCAGAGCTCCTACAATGAGCAGTTCTTC. Translated: CASSLKTGTSSQSSYNEQFF.

This clonotype has a handful of counts. This rearrangement joins TRBV3-1 to TRBJ2-2, with TRBD2 matching 9 bases. The CDR3 loop spans 20 amino acids. Trimming cost V 0 bases and J 0 bases; bases outside gene matches: 11. Germline lookup yields CDR1 LGHDT and CDR2 YNNKEL (reference sequence). The CDR3 reads CASSQDLRTSARSNTGELFF. For the CDR3, the DNA is TGTGCCAGCAGCCAAGATCTGAGGACTAGCGCTCGATCGAACACCGGGGAGCTGTTTTTT.

This clonotype was observed a few times. CDR3 sequence reads: CASSIRTSGFNEQFF. Written as DNA, the CDR3 is TGTGCCAGTAGTATACGGACTAGCGGTTTTAATGAGCAGTTCTTC. The chain couples TRBV19 to TRBJ2-1, with 10 positions matching TRBD2. CDR3 length: 15 amino acids. Germline V gene lookup returns CDR1 LNHDA and CDR2 SQIVND (reference sequence). V was clipped by 2 bases and J by 7 bases; unmatched bases: 5.

The V call is TRBV11-2, the J call TRBJ2-4; D is ambiguous. V shed 0 bases and J shed 0 bases, with 9 bases lying between them. The germline gives CDR1 SGHAT, CDR2 FQNNGV. This CDR3 has 16 amino acids. Here the CDR3 DNA reads TGTGCCAGCAGCTTAGATCCCTACTTAGCCAAAAACATTCAGTACTTC. Translated, it gives CASSLDPYLAKNIQYF.

This chain joins TRBV5-1 and TRBJ2-1; 11 bases map to TRBD2. CDR3 size: 16 residues. V gave up 1 base and J gave up 4 bases; unmatched junction bases: 4. Germline V gene lookup returns CDR1 SGHRS and CDR2 YFSETQ. The CDR3 bases are TGCGCCAGCAGCTTGTCTAGCGGGAGGACTTACAATGAGCAGTTCTTC. Amino acid sequence: CASSLSSGRTYNEQFF.

In its sample, this clonotype was seen a few times. The V and J genes are TRBV30 and TRBJ2-4; 10 bases match TRBD1. V gave up 6 bases and J gave up 3 bases; unmatched junction bases: 8. The CDR3 contains 15 residues. The germline gives CDR1 GTSNPN, CDR2 SVGIG (reference sequence). CDR3 coding DNA: TGTGCCTGTGTTAGGGACAGGGGAGACAAAAACATTCAGTACTTC. Translation: CACVRDRGDKNIQYF.

This clonotype was detected ten times or more. The gene calls are TRBV6-2 or TRBV6-3 and TRBJ2-1, with 8 bases fitting TRBD2. The J segment lost 8 bases and the V segment lost 5 bases, leaving 5 bases of the junction unmatched. CDR3 length: 13 residues. The germline CDR1 and CDR2 sequences are MNHEY and SVGEGT. The CDR3, as DNA: TGTGCCAGCAGTGGGACTAGGCTGGATGAGCAGTTCTTC. Translated, it gives CASSGTRLDEQFF.

This clonotype was detected ten times or more. The V gene is TRBV28, the J gene TRBJ2-6; possible D gene TRBD1, 6 bases. This CDR3 region has 15 residues. CDR1 is MDHEN and CDR2 is SYDVKM in the germline V gene. The ends were cut back, 3 bases at V and 4 bases at J, with 10 bases in the middle. CDR3: CASSLGASGANVLTF. Written as DNA, the CDR3 is TGTGCCAGCAGTTTGGGGGCTTCCGGGGCCAACGTCCTGACTTTC.

This clonotype was seen only a few times. This chain links TRBV20-1 with TRBJ2-7; 8 nucleotides align to TRBD1. V was pared by 6 bases and J by 4 bases, with 5 bases of the junction left unmatched. Germline loops: CDR1 DFQATT, CDR2 SNEGSKA (reference sequence). The CDR3 totals 12 residues. The CDR3 here is CSARTGSYEQYF. CDR3 coding DNA: TGCAGTGCCAGGACAGGGTCATACGAGCAGTACTTC.

This clonotype has more than one count but fewer than ten. V gene TRBV5-1 combines with J gene TRBJ1-1; D unresolved. The CDR3 is made up of 14 amino acids. Between the trimmed V and J ends, which lost 4 bases and 6 bases, there was a span of 16 bases. Germline CDR1 SGHRS, CDR2 YFSETQ. The CDR3 nucleotides read TGCGCCAGCAGCCCTGGAGGGCGGGGTTCTGAAGCTTTCTTT. It encodes CASSPGGRGSEAFF.

This clonotype showed up many times. The genes are TRBV30 and TRBJ1-1, with D possibly matching TRBD1 (5 bases). Per the germline V gene, CDR1 is GTSNPN and CDR2 is SVGIG (reference sequence). Trimming pared 1 base from V and 4 bases from J, leaving 13 bases between. This CDR3 spans 14 amino acids. The CDR3 DNA follows: TGTGCCTGGAGTGGGCAGGGCGGTTTCACTGAAGCTTTCTTT. This encodes CAWSGQGGFTEAFF.

Of note for this clonotype: This could be a read error, since a much larger clone is one nucleotide away. The rearrangement links TRBV4-2 to TRBJ2-4; 11 bases match TRBD2. V was pared by 0 bases and J by 6 bases, with 7 bases of the junction left unmatched. There are 17 residues in the CDR3. The germline CDR1 and CDR2 sequences are LGHNA and YNFKEQ. The CDR3 here is CASSQDNLAGGINIQYF. The CDR3 DNA reads TGTGCCAGCAGCCAAGATAACCTAGCGGGAGGCATAAACATTCAGTACTTC.

The gene calls are TRBV14 and TRBJ1-3, with a tentative D call TRBD1 (6 bases). Germline-derived CDR1 and CDR2 are SGHDN and FVKESK. V lost 1 base and J lost 2, with 12 bases in between. The CDR3 has 16 residues. In DNA, the CDR3 is TGTGCCAGCAGCCAAGCCCTCGGGGGCCCTGGAAACACCATATATTTT. Protein sequence: CASSQALGGPGNTIYF. The full variable domain, completed using reference TRBV14 and TRBJ1-3, is EAGVTQFPSHSVIEKGQTVTLRCDPISGHDNLYWYRRVMGKEIKFLLHFVKESKQDESGMPNNRFLAERTGGTYSTLKVQPAELEDSGVYFCASSQALGGPGNTIYFGEGSWLTVV.

This clonotype has ten or more counts. The J gene is TRBJ1-2, the V gene TRBV4-3, with 10 nucleotides matching TRBD1. The length of the CDR3 is 17 residues. Germline trimming cut 0 bases from V and 5 bases from J; bases unmatched to any gene: 9. Germline values: CDR1 LGHNA, CDR2 YSLEER. CDR3 loop: CASSQDRDRDRGYGYTF. The CDR3 DNA sequence: TGCGCCAGCAGCCAAGATAGGGACCGGGACAGGGGATATGGCTACACCTTC.